Below are 17 T cell receptor beta chains sequenced from a single sample in a study of post-analysis software for immune sequencing data. Whole-study findings and limits: Patients showed TRBV5-6, TRBV5-1 and TRBV20-1 among five TRBV segments more frequent than in controls.

The authors incorporated unique molecular identifiers into the TCR beta cDNA libraries. TCRdb reanalysed the PCR reads using MiXCR and keeps one entry per CDR3 protein. The sample has hundreds of thousands of distinct CDR3 sequences, around 40% seen once; the top ten hold around an eighth. These TCRs are of unknown antigen specificity. The sequencing input was blood. These receptors were obtained from a girl between 5 and 17 years old with multiple sclerosis.

Written as DNA, the CDR3 is TGTGCCAGCAGCTCCGGGACCTTGAGTCCCATCAACACTGAAGCTTTCTTT. Translation gives CASSSGTLSPINTEAFF. The chain has TRBV7-9 and TRBJ1-1; possibly TRBD1 for D (5 bases). The germline V and J ends were trimmed by 4 bases and 2 bases, with 20 bases remaining between them. The CDR3 runs to 17 residues. CDR1 and CDR2 (germline): SEHNR, FQNEAQ (reference sequence). The whole variable domain, remainder taken from reference TRBV7-9 and TRBJ1-1, is DTGVSQNPRHKITKRGQNVTFRCDPISEHNRLYWYRQTLGQGPEFLTYFQNEAQLEKSRLLSDRFSAERPKGSFSTLEIQRTEQGDSAMYLCASSSGTLSPINTEAFFGQGTRLTVV.

This rearrangement joins TRBV6-2 or TRBV6-3 to TRBJ1-1; possible D gene TRBD1, 5 bases. This CDR3 region has 15 residues. Trimming removed 0 bases at V and 8 bases at J, with 16 bases between. CDR1 and CDR2 from the germline V gene are MNHEY and SVGEGT. Written as DNA, the CDR3 is TGTGCCAGCAGTTACTCGATCCAGGGAACGAAGGAAGCTTTCTTT. Translation gives CASSYSIQGTKEAFF.

The chain combines TRBV5-6 with TRBJ1-2, with D tentatively TRBD1 (5 bases). The CDR3 covers 15 residues. Per the germline V gene, CDR1 is SGHDT and CDR2 is YYEEEE. V was shortened by 1 base and J by 4 bases, with 14 bases between the two germline ends. The CDR3 bases are TGTGCCAGCAGCTTGAGACAGACCCCGGCCTATGGCTACACCTTC. Protein: CASSLRQTPAYGYTF.

This sequence joins TRBV28 and TRBJ2-3; 8 nucleotides match TRBD2. Germline V lookup: CDR1 MDHEN, CDR2 SYDVKM. Unmatched junction bases numbered 23, after V lost 1 base and J lost 2 bases. CDR3 length equals 22 residues. The CDR3 region has the DNA TGTGCCAGCAGTTTATTAATCGATTCGGGAGGGCGAAGATGGCCTTACACAGATACGCAGTATTTT. Translated, it gives CASSLLIDSGGRRWPYTDTQYF.

A few counts support this clonotype. The chain couples TRBV29-1 to TRBJ1-2; no clear D gene. The CDR3 has 13 amino acids. The germline V gene has CDR1 SQVTM and CDR2 ANQGSEA. V was pared by 0 bases and J by 3 bases, with 8 bases between. The CDR3 here is CSVEDRRDYGYTF. The CDR3 bases are TGCAGCGTTGAAGATCGCCGCGACTATGGCTACACCTTC.

The J gene is TRBJ2-5, the V gene TRBV24-1; 8 bases match TRBD1. The germline V gene has CDR1 KGHDR and CDR2 SFDVKD. The CDR3 has 14 residues. Trimming cost V 4 bases and J 5 bases; bases outside gene matches: 5. The chain's CDR3 is CATSDPTGGETQYF. In DNA, the CDR3 is TGTGCCACCAGTGACCCCACAGGGGGGGAGACCCAGTACTTC.

With regard to this clonotype: An end of the junction differs from the germline gene, which may be a read error. This chain links TRBV5-1 with TRBJ2-1; tentative D call: TRBD1 (6 bases). The CDR3 totals 13 residues. Germline V gene data show CDR1 as SGHRS and CDR2 as YFSETQ. As DNA, the CDR3 is TGCGCCAGCACCTTGGACAGAAACAATGAGCAGTTCTTC. It encodes CASTLDRNNEQFF. The entire variable domain, with the rest obtained from reference TRBV5-1 and TRBJ2-1, is as follows: KAGVTQTPRYLIKTRGQQVTLSCSPISGHRSVSWYQQTPGQGLQFLFEYFSETQRNKGNFPGRFSGRQFSNSRSEMNVSTLELGDSALYLCASTLDRNNEQFFGPGTRLTVL.

The chain recombines TRBV28 with TRBJ2-1, with 7 bases matching TRBD1. V dropped 8 bases and J dropped 1; count of bases not matched to a gene: 5. The CDR3 totals 14 residues. Germline-derived CDR1 and CDR2 are MDHEN and SYDVKM. CDR3 in amino acids: CASQPGQSYNEQFF. The CDR3 nucleotides are TGTGCCAGCCAACCGGGACAGTCCTACAATGAGCAGTTCTTC.

The gene calls are TRBV10-3 and TRBJ2-1; D is unclear. Trimming left V 6 bases short and J 2 bases short, with 14 bases between. The V gene's germline CDR1 is ENHRY and CDR2 SYGVKD. The CDR3 totals 15 residues. The CDR3 DNA is TGTGCCATCAGCGCAGGTTACAGAACCTACAATGAGCAGTTCTTC. It encodes CAISAGYRTYNEQFF.

This chain links TRBV29-1 with TRBJ2-7, with 13 bases fitting TRBD2. This CDR3 has 14 residues. Per germline, CDR1 SQVTM and CDR2 ANQGSEA. V was clipped by 7 bases and J by 4 bases; unmatched bases: 7. The CDR3 sequence: CSAGTSGNGYEQYF. CDR3 sequence (DNA): TGCAGCGCAGGGACTAGCGGGAACGGGTACGAGCAGTACTTC.

The gene calls are TRBV29-1 and TRBJ1-1; 7 bases are a match to TRBD1. The CDR3 sequence is 14 residues long. With 6 bases clipped from V and 11 bases from J, the junction kept 18 bases outside the gene matches. Germline V gives CDR1 SQVTM, CDR2 ANQGSEA. CDR3 nucleotides: TGCAGCGTAGCGGGGCGACAGGGTCTCCGTTGGGCTTTCTTT. Translation: CSVAGRQGLRWAFF.

Only a few counts were recorded for this clonotype. The CDR3 region has the DNA TGCGCCAGCAGCCAGCAGGGGTCGGGCACCCTATTAGAGACCCAGTACTTC. Protein product: CASSQQGSGTLLETQYF. The rearrangement joins TRBV4-1 to TRBJ2-5; D is perhaps TRBD1 (6 bases). Trimming left V 3 bases short and J 4 bases short, with 21 bases between. The CDR3 length is 17 residues. Germline CDR1 reads MGHRA; CDR2 reads YSYEKL.

This clonotype was counted between two and nine times. The chain couples TRBV4-1 to TRBJ2-5; perhaps TRBD2 as D (5 bases). The V gene's germline CDR1 is MGHRA and CDR2 YSYEKL. V gave up 3 bases and J gave up 5 bases, with 16 bases separating them. The CDR3 spans 15 residues. The DNA of the CDR3 is TGCGCCAGCAGCCATGATTCGGGATATCGGGAGACCCAGTACTTC. Its translation is CASSHDSGYRETQYF.

This clonotype turned up a few times. The chain employs TRBV7-9 and TRBJ2-2; no clear D gene. Germline V CDR1 and CDR2: SEHNR, FQNEAQ (reference sequence). V shed 4 bases and J shed 7 bases, with 19 bases lying between them. The CDR3 is 16 amino acids. The CDR3 nucleotides read TGTGCCAGCAGCTCCTCCTTTACTGGGTTGAGCGGGGAGCTGTTTTTT. Translating it yields CASSSSFTGLSGELFF.

V is TRBV29-1 and J is TRBJ2-1, with D uncertain. Germline V CDR1 and CDR2: SQVTM, ANQGSEA. The CDR3 loop spans 10 amino acids. V was pared by 6 bases and J by 5 bases, with 5 bases between. In DNA, the CDR3 is TGCAGCGTGTACAACAATGAGCAGTTCTTC. This translates into CSVYNNEQFF.

In this sample, this clonotype turned up many times. This sequence joins TRBV4-3 and TRBJ2-3, with a tentative D call TRBD2 (6 bases). Trimming pared 5 bases from V and 2 bases from J, leaving 17 bases between. CDR1 LGHNA and CDR2 YSLEER come from the germline V gene. This CDR3 is built from 16 residues. This CDR3 reads CASSIHQGGTTDTQYF. DNA for the CDR3: TGCGCCAGCAGCATCCACCAAGGCGGGACCACAGATACGCAGTATTTT.

The chain links TRBV7-9 to TRBJ1-2, with D possibly being TRBD1 (5 bases). Looked up from germline, CDR1 is SEHNR and CDR2 is FQNEAQ (reference sequence). The germline V and J ends were trimmed by 4 bases and 2 bases, with 11 bases remaining between them. The CDR3 is 14 residues long. The CDR3 loop reads CASSSDSENYGYTF. The CDR3 DNA sequence: TGTGCCAGCAGCTCTGACAGCGAAAACTATGGCTACACCTTC. Full variable domain (outside the CDR3, taken from reference TRBV7-9 and TRBJ1-2): DTGVSQNPRHKITKRGQNVTFRCDPISEHNRLYWYRQTLGQGPEFLTYFQNEAQLEKSRLLSDRFSAERPKGSFSTLEIQRTEQGDSAMYLCASSSDSENYGYTFGSGTRLTVV.